One and the same sample provided the 23 T cell receptor beta chains below, sequenced in a study of blood T cell repertoires in COVID-19. Measured with immunoSEQ multiplex PCR; TCRdb has only the in-frame clones, and not every one. Of 50,000 or so clones listed, 65% to 80% are singletons. The specimen was peripheral blood. These TCRs come from a human donor with active or convalescent COVID-19. The donor label of this sample is uncertain.

The chain is built from TRBV9 and TRBJ2-3; D not certain. CDR1 is SGDLS and CDR2 is YYNGEE in the germline V gene. The CDR3 extends over 16 amino acids. Deletions cut 0 bases from V and 1 base from J, with 12 bases between. CDR3 nucleotide sequence: TGTGCCAGCAGCGTAGTAGAAATTAGTGGCACAGATACGCAGTATTTT. Its translation is CASSVVEISGTDTQYF.

J is TRBJ2-1 and V is TRBV10-3; perhaps TRBD1 as D (6 bases). Germline assignment: CDR1 ENHRY and CDR2 SYGVKD. The CDR3 loop spans 14 amino acids. The V and J ends lost 2 bases and 8 bases respectively, with 13 bases between them. CDR3 amino acids: CAISEPPRGHEQFF. CDR3 nucleotide sequence: TGTGCCATCAGTGAGCCGCCCAGGGGCCATGAGCAGTTCTTC.

This chain links TRBV5-6 with TRBJ1-2; 9 bases match TRBD1. J was trimmed by 8 bases and V by 4 bases; bases with no gene match: 6. CDR1 and CDR2 from the germline V gene are SGHDT and YYEEEE. The CDR3 spans 13 residues. CDR3 loop: CASSLGQGKGYTF. The CDR3 nucleotides are TGTGCCAGCAGCCTAGGACAGGGGAAGGGCTACACCTTC.

The chain has TRBV9 and TRBJ2-1, with D possibly TRBD2 on 6 matching bases. The CDR3 loop spans 17 amino acids. Germline CDR1 reads SGDLS; CDR2 reads YYNGEE. The ends were cut back, 1 base at V and 4 bases at J, with 18 bases in the middle. DNA of the CDR3: TGTGCCAGCAGCGTAAGTGGTAGGGCGGAGGGGTACAATGAGCAGTTCTTC. It specifies CASSVSGRAEGYNEQFF.

The chain links TRBV7-2 to TRBJ1-5; TRBD1 matches at 7 bases. V dropped 5 bases and J dropped 7; count of bases not matched to a gene: 5. This CDR3 has 13 amino acids. Germline V CDR1 and CDR2: SGHTA, FQGNSA. The CDR3 is CASSLRQGQPQHF. The CDR3 DNA reads TGTGCCAGCAGCCTCCGACAGGGCCAGCCCCAGCATTTT.

A few counts support this clone. The chain links TRBV2 to TRBJ2-7, with D possibly matching TRBD2 (6 bases). Trimming shortened V by 3 bases and J by 6 bases, and 15 bases separated the two germline ends. Germline lookup yields CDR1 SNHLY and CDR2 FYNNEI. The CDR3 has 14 residues. CDR3 coding DNA: TGTGCCAGCAGTGATGCGGGAAGTATCTCCGAGCAGTACTTC. Translated, it gives CASSDAGSISEQYF.

The chain recombines TRBV12-3 or TRBV12-4 with TRBJ1-6; TRBD1 might be the D (6 bases). V was cut by 8 bases and J by 9 bases, with 14 bases left in between. CDR3 length equals 13 residues. The CDR3 protein is CASRGANRSPLHF. CDR3 bases: TGTGCCAGCCGGGGGGCGAATCGTTCACCCCTCCACTTT.

The gene calls are TRBV6-2 or TRBV6-3 and TRBJ1-1, with D possibly TRBD1 on 5 matching bases. The V end lost 2 bases, the J end lost 7 bases, and 11 bases lay between the germline ends. This CDR3 spans 13 amino acids. The V gene's germline CDR1 is MNHEY and CDR2 SVGEGT. This CDR3 is CASSYTGTGEAFF. In nucleotides, the CDR3 is TGTGCCAGCAGTTACACAGGCACCGGTGAAGCTTTCTTT.

The J gene is TRBJ2-3, the V gene TRBV5-1; 12 positions match TRBD2. CDR1 SGHRS and CDR2 YFSETQ come from the germline V gene. The CDR3 extends over 14 amino acids. J lost 2 bases, V lost 7 bases, and 2 bases had no gene match. CDR3 sequence reads: CASGLAGPTDTQYF. The CDR3 nucleotides are TGCGCCAGCGGACTAGCGGGACCCACAGATACGCAGTATTTT.

The chain recombines TRBV20-1 with TRBJ2-1; D might be TRBD2 (6 bases). This CDR3 is built from 16 residues. Trimming shortened V by 3 bases and J by 4 bases, and 19 bases separated the two germline ends. CDR1 is DFQATT, CDR2 SNEGSKA, per germline (reference sequence). CDR3 nucleotide sequence: TGCAGTGCTAGTTCCCAGGGTAGCGGAGGATACAATGAGCAGTTCTTC. Encoded protein: CSASSQGSGGYNEQFF.

The chain employs TRBV24-1 and TRBJ1-5, with 7 bases aligning to TRBD1. With 7 bases clipped from V and 9 bases from J, the junction kept 11 bases outside the gene matches. Germline CDR1 and CDR2: KGHDR and SFDVKD. This CDR3 has 14 amino acids. CDR3 region: CATSLDRASRPQHF. The CDR3 DNA is TGTGCCACCAGCCTCGACAGGGCGAGTCGGCCCCAGCATTTT.

This chain uses TRBV7-3 with TRBJ2-7; 8 nucleotides match TRBD2. Looked up from germline, CDR1 is SGHTA and CDR2 is FQGTGA. The CDR3 is 15 residues long. J was trimmed by 5 bases and V by 1 base; bases with no gene match: 7. CDR3 region: CASSLSGRKADEQYF. DNA of the CDR3: TGTGCCAGCAGCTTAAGCGGGAGGAAGGCAGACGAGCAGTACTTC.

V gene TRBV27 combines with J gene TRBJ1-6, with 7 bases identical to TRBD1. Germline V lookup: CDR1 MNHEY, CDR2 SMNVEV (reference sequence). With 3 bases clipped from V and 0 bases from J, the junction kept 5 bases outside the gene matches. The CDR3 is 17 residues long. CDR3 loop: CASSLEGAISYNSPLHF. In nucleotides, the CDR3 is TGTGCCAGCAGTTTGGAGGGGGCGATCTCCTATAATTCACCCCTCCACTTT.

The chain recombines TRBV2 with TRBJ1-4; D remains unclear. The CDR3 has 14 amino acids. Germline V gene sequence: CDR1 SNHLY, CDR2 FYNNEI. The germline V and J ends were trimmed by 3 bases and 0 bases, with 5 bases remaining between them. In DNA form, the CDR3 reads TGTGCCAGCAGTGAGCAGGCAACTAATGAAAAACTGTTTTTT. Residues: CASSEQATNEKLFF.

J is TRBJ1-1 and V is TRBV28; 9 bases line up with TRBD1. The CDR3 is 14 amino acids. V gave up 5 bases and J gave up 6 bases; unmatched junction bases: 7. The germline V gene has CDR1 MDHEN and CDR2 SYDVKM. The CDR3 DNA reads as TGTGCCAGCAGTCCCGGGGACAGGGAGGCTGAAGCTTTCTTT. This translates into CASSPGDREAEAFF.

This clone came up once. The chain employs TRBV3-1 (or the pseudogene TRBV3-2) and TRBJ1-5, with TRBD1 identical over 10 bases. Germline CDR1 is LGHDT and CDR2 is YNNKEL (reference sequence). J gave up 7 bases and V 3 bases, and 6 bases lay outside the gene matches. The CDR3 sequence is 15 residues long. For the CDR3, the DNA is TGTGCCAGCAGCCAGGGACAGGGGCTCGGACAGCCCCAGCATTTT. This gives the protein CASSQGQGLGQPQHF.

The chain couples TRBV10-3 to TRBJ2-2; 7 bases map to TRBD2. Germline V gives CDR1 ENHRY, CDR2 SYGVKD. Losses at the gene ends were 11 bases for V and 4 bases for J; bases not matched to a gene: 13. The CDR3 extends over 15 amino acids. CDR3 bases: TGTGCCTCTCTGACGGGCGGGGGAGGCACCGGGGAGCTGTTTTTT. It yields the protein CASLTGGGGTGELFF.

V gene TRBV7-2 combines with J gene TRBJ2-2; TRBD2 might be the D (6 bases). With 8 bases removed from V and 0 bases from J, the gap between germline ends came to 16 bases. The length of the CDR3 is 16 residues. CDR1 SGHTA and CDR2 FQGNSA come from the germline V gene. The CDR3 DNA follows: TGTGCCAGCGGCTACGGAGGGAACGCGAACACCGGGGAGCTGTTTTTT. Its translation is CASGYGGNANTGELFF.

There are a few counts of this clone. V gene TRBV2 combines with J gene TRBJ2-3, with 9 bases that match TRBD2. The CDR3 runs 15 residues. Germline V lookup: CDR1 SNHLY, CDR2 FYNNEI. The ends lost 6 bases at V and 2 bases at J; junction bases unmatched: 6. DNA for the CDR3: TGTGCCAGCAGGGCCCAGGGACTAGCCACAGATACGCAGTATTTT. Translating it yields CASRAQGLATDTQYF.

The chain carries TRBV7-2 and TRBJ2-7; 8 positions agree with TRBD2. The germline gives CDR1 SGHTA, CDR2 FQGNSA. J lost 4 bases, V lost 1 base, and 3 bases had no gene match. The CDR3 contains 14 residues. The CDR3 sequence: CASSLDAGGYEQYF. The DNA for the CDR3 is TGTGCCAGCAGCTTAGATGCGGGGGGATACGAGCAGTACTTC.

The chain couples TRBV28 to TRBJ1-5, with 7 nucleotides matching TRBD1. From germline, CDR1 is MDHEN and CDR2 SYDVKM. V trimming: 5 bases; J trimming: 0 bases; junction bases outside the gene matches: 10. This CDR3 comprises 17 residues. CDR3 in amino acids: CASSLRTGGNSNQPQHF. In nucleotides, the CDR3 is TGTGCCAGCAGTCTCCGGACAGGAGGGAATAGCAATCAGCCCCAGCATTTT.

This clone is termed large (0.1 to 1%). The chain uses TRBV4-1 and TRBJ1-3; D gene uncertain. V was pared by 4 bases and J by 0 bases, with 13 bases between. Germline V gives CDR1 MGHRA, CDR2 YSYEKL. This CDR3 contains 16 residues. This CDR3 reads CASSRGGATSGNTIYF. The CDR3 DNA follows: TGCGCCAGCAGCCGGGGAGGCGCGACCTCTGGAAACACCATATATTTT.

This chain links TRBV5-1 with TRBJ2-1; 7 bases fit TRBD2. CDR1 is SGHRS and CDR2 is YFSETQ in the germline V gene. Trimming at V came to 1 base and at J to 6 bases, leaving 10 bases not matched to a gene. The CDR3 covers 16 residues. The DNA of the CDR3 is TGCGCCAGCAGCTTGACTCCAGCGGGATTCATCAATGAGCAGTTCTTC. As protein: CASSLTPAGFINEQFF. Filled out from reference TRBV5-1 and TRBJ2-1, the complete variable domain reads KAGVTQTPRYLIKTRGQQVTLSCSPISGHRSVSWYQQTPGQGLQFLFEYFSETQRNKGNFPGRFSGRQFSNSRSEMNVSTLELGDSALYLCASSLTPAGFINEQFFGPGTRLTVL.